This T cell receptor (beta chain) was recorded in a study of blood T cell repertoires in COVID-19. Study information: The United States, Italy and Spain provided the acute and convalescent COVID-19 samples. Nucleic acid was either cDNA or gDNA, and it came from T cells, B-cell-depleted T cells, or PBMCs.

This clone was detected once. Per the original methods: Estimated nucleated cell counts came from reference gene primer amplification. Using immunoSEQ multiplex PCR, the repertoire was profiled, and TCRdb retains in-frame clones only, with some absent. V and J calls and clone size are those listed in that table; D and trimming were worked out from the DNA. The sample has about 170,000 clones, 80% to 85% seen once. What was sequenced was peripheral blood. The receptor was isolated from a human donor with acute or convalescent COVID-19. The donor label of this sample is uncertain.

DNA of the CDR3: TGCGCCAGCAGCTTGGGCGTGGGGGGGAAAGAGACCCAGTACTTC. It encodes CASSLGVGGKETQYF. The chain uses TRBV5-1 and TRBJ2-5, with 7 bases aligning to TRBD2. Losses at the gene ends were 0 bases for V and 3 bases for J; bases not matched to a gene: 5. The CDR3 loop spans 15 amino acids. CDR1 and CDR2 (germline): SGHRS, YFSETQ.